The clone carrying this TCR beta chain was observed a single time. Its antigen is undetermined. The assay was immunoSEQ multiplex PCR, and TCRdb's table has in-frame clones only and misses some. The sample records 50,000 or so clones, 90% being singletons. The germline V gene encodes CDR1 SGHRS and CDR2 YFSETQ. The CDR3 length is 16 residues. Deletions cut 3 bases from V and 6 bases from J, with 21 bases between. These data originate in a study of PD-1 blockade in classical Hodgkin lymphoma. Findings of the study overall: Newly diagnosed patients and complete responders had comparable diversity at baseline. Reported findings placed baseline TCR diversity lower in newly diagnosed patients (compared with healthy donors).

The time point denotes: cycle 4 day 1 (C4D1), after more than 5 weeks of nivolumab. Brentuximab vedotin exposure varied, and every patient relapsed after autologous stem cell transplantation. Material: peripheral blood mononuclear cells (PBMCs), obtained before the fourth cycle of nivolumab. The chain has TRBV5-1 and TRBJ1-1, with a tentative D call TRBD1 (5 bases). The sequence was obtained from a human donor with classical Hodgkin lymphoma. For the CDR3, the DNA is TGCGCCAGCAGCTCGATCCGTGGCAGGGAGAGCGCTGAAGCTTTCTTT. It translates to CASSSIRGRESAEAFF.